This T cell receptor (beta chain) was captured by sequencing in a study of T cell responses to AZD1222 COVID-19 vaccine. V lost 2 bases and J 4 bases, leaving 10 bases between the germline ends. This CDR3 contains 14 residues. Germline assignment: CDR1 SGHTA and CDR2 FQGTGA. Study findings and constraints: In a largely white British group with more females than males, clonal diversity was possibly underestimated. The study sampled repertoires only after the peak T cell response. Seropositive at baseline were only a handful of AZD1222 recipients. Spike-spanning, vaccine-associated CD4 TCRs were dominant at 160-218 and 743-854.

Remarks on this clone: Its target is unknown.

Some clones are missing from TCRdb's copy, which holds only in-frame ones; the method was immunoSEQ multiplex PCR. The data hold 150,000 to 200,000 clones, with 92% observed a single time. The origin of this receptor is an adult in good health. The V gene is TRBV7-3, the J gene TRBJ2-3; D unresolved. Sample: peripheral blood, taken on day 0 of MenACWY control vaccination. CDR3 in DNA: TGTGCCAGCAGCTTAGGTCTAGGCGCAGATACGCAGTATTTT. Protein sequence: CASSLGLGADTQYF.